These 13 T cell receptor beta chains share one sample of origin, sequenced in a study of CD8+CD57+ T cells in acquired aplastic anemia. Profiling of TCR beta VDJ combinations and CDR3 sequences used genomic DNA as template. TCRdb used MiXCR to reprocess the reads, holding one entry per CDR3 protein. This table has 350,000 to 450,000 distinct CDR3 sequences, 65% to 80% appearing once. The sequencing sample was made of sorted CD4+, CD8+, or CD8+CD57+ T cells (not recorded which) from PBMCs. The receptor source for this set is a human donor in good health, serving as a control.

The chain's CDR3 is CASSLALNNEQFF. Written as DNA, the CDR3 is TGTGCCAGCAGCTTAGCCTTGAACAATGAGCAGTTCTTC. The genes are TRBV7-2 and TRBJ2-1; D gene uncertain. Germline assignment: CDR1 SGHTA and CDR2 FQGNSA. The V end was cut by 0 bases, the J end by 5 bases, with 5 bases between. The CDR3 covers 13 residues.

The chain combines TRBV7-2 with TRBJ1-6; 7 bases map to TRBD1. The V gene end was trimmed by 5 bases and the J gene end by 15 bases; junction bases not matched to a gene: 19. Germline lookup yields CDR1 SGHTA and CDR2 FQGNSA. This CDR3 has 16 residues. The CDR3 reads CASSPAGGGNYGYLHF. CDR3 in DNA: TGTGCCAGCAGCCCAGCAGGGGGAGGGAACTATGGCTACCTCCACTTT.

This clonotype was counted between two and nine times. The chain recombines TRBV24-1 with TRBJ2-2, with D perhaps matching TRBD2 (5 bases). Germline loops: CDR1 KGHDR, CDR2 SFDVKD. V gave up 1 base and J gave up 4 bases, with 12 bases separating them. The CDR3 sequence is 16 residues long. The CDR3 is CATSDFRRMSTGELFF. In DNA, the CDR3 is TGTGCCACCAGTGATTTCAGGAGGATGTCCACCGGGGAGCTGTTTTTT.

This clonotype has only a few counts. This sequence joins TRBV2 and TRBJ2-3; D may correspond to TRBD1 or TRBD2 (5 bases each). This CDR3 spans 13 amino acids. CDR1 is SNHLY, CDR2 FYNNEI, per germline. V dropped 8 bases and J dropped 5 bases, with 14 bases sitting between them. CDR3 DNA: TGTGCCAGCCTTGGTGGGACGGGAGATACGCAGTATTTT. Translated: CASLGGTGDTQYF.

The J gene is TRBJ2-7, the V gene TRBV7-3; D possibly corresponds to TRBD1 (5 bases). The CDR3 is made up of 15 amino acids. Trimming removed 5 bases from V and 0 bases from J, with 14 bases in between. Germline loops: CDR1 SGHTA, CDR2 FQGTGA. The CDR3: CASSQTAESSYEQYF. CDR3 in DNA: TGTGCCAGCAGCCAGACAGCCGAAAGCTCCTACGAGCAGTACTTC. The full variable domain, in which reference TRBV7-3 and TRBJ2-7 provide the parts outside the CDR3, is GAGVSQTPSNKVTEKGKYVELRCDPISGHTALYWYRQSLGQGPEFLIYFQGTGAADDSGLPNDRFFAVRPEGSVSTLKIQRTERGDSAVYLCASSQTAESSYEQYFGPGTRLTVT.

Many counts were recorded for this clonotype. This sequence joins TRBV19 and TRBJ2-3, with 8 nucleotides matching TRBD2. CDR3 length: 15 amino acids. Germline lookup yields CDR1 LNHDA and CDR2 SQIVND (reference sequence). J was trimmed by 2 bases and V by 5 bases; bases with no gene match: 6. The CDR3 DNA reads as TGTGCCAGTAGTTTCGGGGGGGGCGTCACAGATACGCAGTATTTT. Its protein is CASSFGGGVTDTQYF.

DNA for the CDR3: TGTGCCAGCAGCTTAAATGGCGGGGGGTTCTCAGAGTGGTTCTTC. Its translation is CASSLNGGGFSEWFF. This chain joins TRBV7-3 and TRBJ2-1; TRBD2 matches 8 bases. Germline assignment: CDR1 SGHTA and CDR2 FQGTGA. The CDR3 is 15 amino acids. The V and J ends lost 1 base and 15 bases, in that order; junction bases with no gene match: 14. The variable domain in full, completed from reference TRBV7-3 and TRBJ2-1, reads GAGVSQTPSNKVTEKGKYVELRCDPISGHTALYWYRQSLGQGPEFLIYFQGTGAADDSGLPNDRFFAVRPEGSVSTLKIQRTERGDSAVYLCASSLNGGGFSEWFFGPGTRLTVL.

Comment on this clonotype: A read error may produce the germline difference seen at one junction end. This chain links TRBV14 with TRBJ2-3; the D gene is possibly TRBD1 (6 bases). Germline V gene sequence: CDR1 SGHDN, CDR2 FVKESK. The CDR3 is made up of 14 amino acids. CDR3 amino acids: CASSPEYGDNSQNF. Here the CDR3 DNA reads TGTGCCAGCAGCCCGGAATACGGGGACAACTCACAGAATTTT. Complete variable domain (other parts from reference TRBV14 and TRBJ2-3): EAGVTQFPSHSVIEKGQTVTLRCDPISGHDNLYWYRRVMGKEIKFLLHFVKESKQDESGMPNNRFLAERTGGTYSTLKVQPAELEDSGVYFCASSPEYGDNSQNFGPGTRLTVL.

This CDR3 is CASRRDPSYEQYF. In DNA, the CDR3 is TGTGCCAGCAGGCGGGACCCCTCCTACGAGCAGTACTTC. The chain recombines TRBV7-9 with TRBJ2-7; D might be TRBD2 (6 bases). The CDR3 has 13 amino acids. Germline V gives CDR1 SEHNR, CDR2 FQNEAQ (reference sequence). V lost 6 bases and J lost 0, with 9 bases in between.

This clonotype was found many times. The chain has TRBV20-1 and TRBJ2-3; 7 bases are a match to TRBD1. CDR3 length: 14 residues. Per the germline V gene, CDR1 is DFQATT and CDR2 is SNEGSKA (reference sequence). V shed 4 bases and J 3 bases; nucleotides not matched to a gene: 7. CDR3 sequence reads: CSAIRGGGTDTQYF. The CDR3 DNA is TGCAGTGCTATCCGAGGGGGCGGGACAGATACGCAGTATTTT.

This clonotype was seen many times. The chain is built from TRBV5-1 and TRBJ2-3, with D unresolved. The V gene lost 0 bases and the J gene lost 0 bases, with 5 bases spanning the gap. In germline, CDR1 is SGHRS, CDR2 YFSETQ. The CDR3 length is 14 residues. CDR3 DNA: TGCGCCAGCAGCTTGGGGTGGAGCACAGATACGCAGTATTTT. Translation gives CASSLGWSTDTQYF.

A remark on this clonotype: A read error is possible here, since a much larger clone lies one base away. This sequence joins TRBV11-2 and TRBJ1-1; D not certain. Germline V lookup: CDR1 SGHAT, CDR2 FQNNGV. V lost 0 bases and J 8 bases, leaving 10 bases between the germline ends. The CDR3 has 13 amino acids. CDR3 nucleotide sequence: TGTGCCAGCAGCTTAGATGGGCAAGCAGAAGCTTTCTTT. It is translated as CASSLDGQAEAFF. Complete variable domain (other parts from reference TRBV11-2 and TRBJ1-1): EAGVAQSPRYKIIEKRQSVAFWCNPISGHATLYWYQQILGQGPKLLIQFQNNGVVDDSQLPKDRFSAERLKGVDSTLKIQPAKLEDSAVYLCASSLDGQAEAFFGQGTRLTVV.

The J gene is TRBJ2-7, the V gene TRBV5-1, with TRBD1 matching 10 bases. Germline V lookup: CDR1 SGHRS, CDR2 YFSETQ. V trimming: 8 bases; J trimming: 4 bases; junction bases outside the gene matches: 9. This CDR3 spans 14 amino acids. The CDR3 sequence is CASTPGQGSYEQYF. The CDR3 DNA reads TGCGCCAGTACACCGGGACAGGGGTCGTACGAGCAGTACTTC.